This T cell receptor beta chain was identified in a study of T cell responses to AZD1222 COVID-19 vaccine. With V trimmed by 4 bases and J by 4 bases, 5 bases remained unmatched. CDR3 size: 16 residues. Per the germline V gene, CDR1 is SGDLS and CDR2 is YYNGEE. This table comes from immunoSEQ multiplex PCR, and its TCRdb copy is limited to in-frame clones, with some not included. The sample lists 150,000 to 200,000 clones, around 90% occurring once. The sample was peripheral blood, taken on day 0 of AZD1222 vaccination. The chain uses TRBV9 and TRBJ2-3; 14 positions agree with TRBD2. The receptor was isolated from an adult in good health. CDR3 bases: TGTGCCAGCAGCAAAGGGACTAGCGGGAGATCAGATACGCAGTATTTT. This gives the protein CASSKGTSGRSDTQYF.